This T cell receptor beta chain was retrieved from a study of shared clonotypes between healthy human individuals. Only in-frame clones appear in the TCRdb table, and some are missing; sequencing was by immunoSEQ multiplex PCR. The table shows 2,500,000 or so clones, with under 95% occurring only once. Germline trimming cut 5 bases from V and 3 bases from J; bases unmatched to any gene: 4. Germline loops: CDR1 PRHDT, CDR2 FYEKMQ (reference sequence). The CDR3 loop spans 14 amino acids. The clonotype originates from a man aged 18 to 30 in good health. Some clones in this sample may be carry-over from other donors' samples. This chain connects TRBV13 to TRBJ2-7; TRBD1 matches 10 bases. The sample consisted of naive CD4+ T cells from PBMCs. Subset described: CD45RA+ positively selected. The DNA of the CDR3 is TGTGCCAGCAGCAGGGGACAGGGGCTCTACGAGCAGTACTTC. Translated, it gives CASSRGQGLYEQYF.